What follows is one T cell receptor (beta chain) and its context. What it binds is unknown. This record belongs to a study of T cells in Graves' hyperthyroidism and ophthalmopathy. General study findings and limits: Most thyroid-expanded clonotypes above 0.001 were also found in blood.

V was shortened by 6 bases and J by 7 bases, with 22 bases between the two germline ends. The CDR3 has 16 amino acids. Germline V gives CDR1 LNHDA, CDR2 SQIVND (reference sequence). Diagnostic assessment was based on clinical symptoms, serum thyroxine and TRAb, thyroid ultrasound and orbital computed tomography. TCR beta CDR3 regions were amplified from RNA transcripts. In the first-round RT-PCR of the TCR CDR3, the HTBI primer set was used. From the multiplex PCR reads, TCRdb called clonotypes with MiXCR, one entry per CDR3 protein. The sample carries about 570,000 distinct CDR3 sequences, 46% recorded once.

The sequencing input was peripheral blood or thyroid tissue (not recorded which). The V gene is TRBV19, the J gene TRBJ1-5; unclear D gene. This receptor was obtained from an adult woman with Graves' disease, either hyperthyroidism or ophthalmopathy (not recorded which). CDR3 DNA sequence: TGTGCCAGTAGGCCCTCCAGGTCGGCGGTGGAACAGCCCCAGCATTTT. Translating gives CASRPSRSAVEQPQHF.